Listed below are T cell receptor beta chains from one sample, sequenced in a study of shared clonotypes between healthy human individuals. This table comes from immunoSEQ multiplex PCR, and its TCRdb copy is limited to in-frame clones, with some not included. The sample yields about 510,000 clones, less than 85% seen once. Sequencing used PBMCs. These receptors came from a woman aged 40 to 49 in good health. Some clones in this sample may be carry-over from other donors' samples. CDR3s leave out the opening cysteine and the closing phenylalanine or tryptophan. The D gene is left open where the match is weak.

j_gene	d_gene	v_gene	CDR3aa
TRBJ2-4	TRBD2	TRBV6-1	ASTPGGDIQY
TRBJ2-7	NA	TRBV15	ATSRDLGGGGYEQY
TRBJ2-7	NA	TRBV18	ASSISGAPYEQY
TRBJ2-7	TRBD1	TRBV19	ASSEDRASYEQY
TRBJ1-1	TRBD1	TRBV5-6	ASSLVQGGTEAF
TRBJ2-7	TRBD2	TRBV6-5	ASRWMGGDEQY
TRBJ1-1	NA	TRBV28	ASTLGGATHTEAF
TRBJ2-3	NA	TRBV5-8	ASSPYRGTDTQY
TRBJ2-5	TRBD1	TRBV10-3	AISGQRGRETQY
TRBJ2-6	TRBD2	TRBV28	ASSLWAGGLTGANVLT
TRBJ2-4	NA	TRBV4-1	ASSQAGGFAKNIQY
TRBJ2-7	TRBD1	TRBV5-1	ASSNPGGTYEQY
TRBJ1-2	NA	TRBV2	ASSVAQGPKYYGYT
TRBJ2-7	TRBD1	TRBV7-9	ASSNRDSYSYEQY
TRBJ2-5	TRBD1	TRBV19	ASSSRTGFEETQY